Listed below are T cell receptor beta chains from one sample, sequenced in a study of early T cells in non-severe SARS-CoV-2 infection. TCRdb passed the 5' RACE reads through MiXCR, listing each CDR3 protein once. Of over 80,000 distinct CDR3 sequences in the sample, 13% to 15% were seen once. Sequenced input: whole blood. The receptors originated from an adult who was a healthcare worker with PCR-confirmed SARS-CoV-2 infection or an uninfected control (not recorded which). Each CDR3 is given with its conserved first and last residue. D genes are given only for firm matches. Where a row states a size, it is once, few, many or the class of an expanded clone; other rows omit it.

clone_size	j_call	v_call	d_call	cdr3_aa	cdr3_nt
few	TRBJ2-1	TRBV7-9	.	CASSLIRGGGSSYNEQFF	TGTGCCAGCAGCTTAATCCGGGGTGGCGGTAGCTCCTACAATGAGCAGTTCTTC
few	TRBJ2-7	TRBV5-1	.	CASSARNGTDSSYEQCF	TGCGCCAGCAGCGCAAGAAATGGGACGGACAGCTCCTACGAGCAGTGCTTC
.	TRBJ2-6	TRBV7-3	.	CASSHPSVQGLLPEGANVLTF	TGTGCCAGCAGCCACCCTTCAGTACAGGGACTCCTCCCTGAAGGGGCCAACGTCCTGACTTTC
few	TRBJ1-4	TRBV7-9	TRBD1	CASSLGDRGGTNEKLFF	TGTGCCAGCAGCTTGGGGGACAGGGGAGGAACTAATGAAAAACTGTTTTTT
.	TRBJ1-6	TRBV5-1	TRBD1	CASSSRTGNHNSPLHF	TGCGCCAGCAGCTCCAGGACAGGCAACCATAATTCACCCCTCCACTTT
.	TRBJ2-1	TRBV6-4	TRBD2	CASSEYPGLAGTEQFF	TGTGCCAGCAGTGAATACCCGGGACTAGCGGGCACCGAGCAGTTCTTC
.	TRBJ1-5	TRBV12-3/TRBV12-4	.	CASSFAGTADQPQHF	TGTGCCAGCAGTTTTGCAGGCACCGCCGATCAGCCCCAGCATTTT
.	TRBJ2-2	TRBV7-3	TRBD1	CASSSRTGTGELFF	TGTGCCAGCAGCTCCCGGACAGGGACCGGGGAGCTGTTTTTT
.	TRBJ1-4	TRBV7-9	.	CASSPGAGEKLFF	TGTGCCAGCAGCCCCGGGGCCGGTGAAAAACTGTTTTTT
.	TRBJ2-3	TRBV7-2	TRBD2	CASSLLGTSGGAVADTQYF	TGTGCCAGCAGCCTCCTCGGGACTAGCGGGGGGGCCGTGGCAGATACGCAGTATTTT
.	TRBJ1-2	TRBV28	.	CASNSILYGYTF	TGTGCCAGCAACAGCATTTTGTATGGCTACACCTTC
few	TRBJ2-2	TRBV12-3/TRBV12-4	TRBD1	CASTRDRGSTGELFF	TGTGCCAGCACCCGGGACAGGGGCAGCACCGGGGAGCTGTTTTTT
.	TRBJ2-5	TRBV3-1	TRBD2	CASSPGLAGAETQYF	TGTGCCAGCAGCCCGGGACTAGCGGGGGCGGAGACCCAGTACTTC
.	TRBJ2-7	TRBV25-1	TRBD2	CASSEQTSGTYEQYF	TGTGCCAGCAGTGAACAGACTAGCGGTACCTACGAGCAGTACTTC
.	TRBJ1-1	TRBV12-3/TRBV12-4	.	CVSSLRRTNTEAFF	TGTGTCAGCAGTTTACGACGGACTAACACTGAAGCTTTCTTT
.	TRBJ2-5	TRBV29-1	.	CSVDPGRETQYF	TGCAGCGTTGACCCGGGGCGTGAGACCCAGTACTTC
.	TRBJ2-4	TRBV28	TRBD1	CASSTRQGAAKNIQYF	TGTGCCAGCAGTACCAGACAGGGGGCAGCCAAAAACATTCAGTACTTC
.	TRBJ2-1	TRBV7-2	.	CASSLIRNEQFF	TGTGCCAGCAGCTTAATCCGAAATGAGCAGTTCTTC
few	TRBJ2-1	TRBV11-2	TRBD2	CASSLESSGGADNEQFF	TGTGCCAGCAGCTTAGAATCTAGCGGGGGGGCCGACAATGAGCAGTTCTTC
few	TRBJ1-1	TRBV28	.	CASRVFAGGWSTEAFF	TGTGCCAGCAGAGTGTTCGCGGGGGGCTGGAGCACTGAAGCTTTTTTT
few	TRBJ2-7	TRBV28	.	CASSSFFYEQYF	TGTGCCAGCAGTTCATTCTTCTACGAGCAGTACTTC
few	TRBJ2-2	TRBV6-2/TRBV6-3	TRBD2	CASSLPGLAGGSGELFF	TGTGCCAGCAGTTTACCAGGACTAGCGGGGGGATCCGGGGAGCTGTTTTTT
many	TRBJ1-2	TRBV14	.	CASSPREANYGYTF	TGTGCCAGCAGCCCGAGGGAAGCTAACTATGGCTACACCTTC
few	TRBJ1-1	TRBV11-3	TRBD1	CASSQTRGGEAFF	TGTGCCAGCAGCCAAACCCGAGGGGGCGAAGCTTTCTTT
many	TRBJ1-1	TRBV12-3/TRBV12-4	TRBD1	CASSLAGQHEAFF	TGTGCCAGCAGTTTAGCGGGACAGCATGAAGCTTTCTTT
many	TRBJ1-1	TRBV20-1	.	CSLQALGGSSTEAFF	TGCAGTCTACAGGCCCTCGGAGGATCTAGCACTGAAGCTTTCTTT
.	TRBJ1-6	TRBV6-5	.	CASRVERGSPLHF	TGTGCCAGCAGAGTGGAACGGGGTTCACCCCTCCACTTT
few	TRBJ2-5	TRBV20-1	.	CSAPHGATARQETQYF	TGCAGTGCTCCCCATGGGGCTACCGCCCGACAAGAGACCCAGTACTTC
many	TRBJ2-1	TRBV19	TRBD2	CASRGLAGRSYNEQFF	TGTGCCAGTAGGGGACTAGCGGGGCGATCCTACAATGAGCAGTTCTTC